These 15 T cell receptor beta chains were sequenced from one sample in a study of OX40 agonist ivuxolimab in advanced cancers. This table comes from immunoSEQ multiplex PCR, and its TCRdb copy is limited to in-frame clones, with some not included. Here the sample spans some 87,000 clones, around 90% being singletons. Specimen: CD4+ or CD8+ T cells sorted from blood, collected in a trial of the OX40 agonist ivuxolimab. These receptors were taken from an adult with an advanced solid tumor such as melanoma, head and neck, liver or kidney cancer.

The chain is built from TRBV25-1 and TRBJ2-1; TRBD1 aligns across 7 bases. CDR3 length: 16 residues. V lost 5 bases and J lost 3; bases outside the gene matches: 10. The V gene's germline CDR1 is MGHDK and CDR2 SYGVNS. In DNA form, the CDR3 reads TGTGCCAGCAGTACTTTTACCGGGACAGACTACAATGAGCAGTTCTTC. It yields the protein CASSTFTGTDYNEQFF.

The CDR3 DNA reads as TGCAGCGTTGGTGGTAGCGGGAGAGTCGAGCAGTACTTC. Translated: CSVGGSGRVEQYF. This chain uses TRBV29-1 with TRBJ2-7; 9 bases line up with TRBD2. The germline V gene encodes CDR1 SQVTM and CDR2 ANQGSEA. The CDR3 runs to 13 residues. Trimming at V came to 4 bases and at J to 6 bases, leaving 7 bases not matched to a gene.

CDR3 nucleotides: TGTGCCAGCTCACCAACCGGGGAGACCCAGTACTTC. Residues: CASSPTGETQYF. This sequence joins TRBV18 and TRBJ2-5; no definite D call. This CDR3 is built from 12 residues. Germline CDR1 and CDR2: KGHSH and LQKENI. The germline V and J ends were trimmed by 2 bases and 5 bases, with 6 bases remaining between them.

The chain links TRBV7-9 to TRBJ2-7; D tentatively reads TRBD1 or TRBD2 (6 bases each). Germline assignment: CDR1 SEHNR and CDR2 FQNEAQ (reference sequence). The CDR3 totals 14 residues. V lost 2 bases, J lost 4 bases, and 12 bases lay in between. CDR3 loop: CASSLHGGGYEQYF. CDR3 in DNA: TGTGCCAGCAGCTTACACGGAGGGGGTTACGAGCAGTACTTC. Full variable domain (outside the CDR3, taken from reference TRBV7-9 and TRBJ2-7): DTGVSQNPRHKITKRGQNVTFRCDPISEHNRLYWYRQTLGQGPEFLTYFQNEAQLEKSRLLSDRFSAERPKGSFSTLEIQRTEQGDSAMYLCASSLHGGGYEQYFGPGTRLTVT.

CDR3 coding DNA: TGTGCCAGCAGTGAAGAACAGTTCCGGACCAACGTCCTGACTTTC. Translated: CASSEEQFRTNVLTF. This chain joins TRBV6-1 and TRBJ2-6; D not certain. V lost 1 base to trimming and J lost 8 bases, with 12 bases between them. The germline CDR1 and CDR2 sequences are MNHNS and SASEGT. The CDR3 runs 15 residues.

DNA for the CDR3: TGTGCCAGCAGCTTCACGAGTGATAGGTACAATGAGCAGTTCTTC. This translates into CASSFTSDRYNEQFF. This chain connects TRBV7-9 to TRBJ2-1; D call uncertain. With 3 bases removed from V and 4 bases from J, the gap between germline ends came to 13 bases. The CDR3 runs 15 residues. Germline V CDR1 and CDR2: SEHNR, FQNEAQ (reference sequence).

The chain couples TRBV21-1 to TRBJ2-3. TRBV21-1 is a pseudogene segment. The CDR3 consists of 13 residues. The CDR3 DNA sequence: TGTGCCAGCCTGCTGATATGCACAGATACGCAGTATTTT. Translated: CASLLICTDTQYF.

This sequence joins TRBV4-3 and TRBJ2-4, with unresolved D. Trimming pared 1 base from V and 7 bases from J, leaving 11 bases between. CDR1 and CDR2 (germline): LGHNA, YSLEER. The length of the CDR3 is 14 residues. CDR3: CASSQGPPWNIQYF. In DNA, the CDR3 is TGCGCCAGCAGCCAAGGACCTCCATGGAACATTCAGTACTTC.

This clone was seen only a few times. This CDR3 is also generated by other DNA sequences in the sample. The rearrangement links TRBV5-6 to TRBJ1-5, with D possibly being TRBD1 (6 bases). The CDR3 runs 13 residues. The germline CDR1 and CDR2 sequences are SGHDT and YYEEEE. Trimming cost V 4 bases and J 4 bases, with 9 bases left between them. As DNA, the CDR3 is TGTGCCAGCAGCCGGACAGCGAATCAGCCCCAGCATTTT. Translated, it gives CASSRTANQPQHF.

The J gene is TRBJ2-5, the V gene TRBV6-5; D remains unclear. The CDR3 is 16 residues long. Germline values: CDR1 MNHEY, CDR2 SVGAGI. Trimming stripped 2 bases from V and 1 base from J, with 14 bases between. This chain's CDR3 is CASSYSKPWGQETQYF. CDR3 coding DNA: TGTGCCAGCAGTTACAGTAAACCTTGGGGCCAAGAGACCCAGTACTTC.

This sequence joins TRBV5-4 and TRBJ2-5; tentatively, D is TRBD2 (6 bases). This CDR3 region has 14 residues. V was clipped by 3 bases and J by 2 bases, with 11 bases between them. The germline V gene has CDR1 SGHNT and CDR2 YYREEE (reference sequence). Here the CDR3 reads CASSSGTVQETQYF. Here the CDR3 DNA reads TGTGCCAGCAGCTCCGGGACTGTACAAGAGACCCAGTACTTC.

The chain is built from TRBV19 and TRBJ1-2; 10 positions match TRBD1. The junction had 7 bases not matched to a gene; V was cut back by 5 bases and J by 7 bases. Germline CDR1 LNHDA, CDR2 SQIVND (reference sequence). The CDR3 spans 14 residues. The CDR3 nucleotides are TGTGCCAGTAGTCCCGACAGGGGGCAGGGTGGCTACACCTTC. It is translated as CASSPDRGQGGYTF.

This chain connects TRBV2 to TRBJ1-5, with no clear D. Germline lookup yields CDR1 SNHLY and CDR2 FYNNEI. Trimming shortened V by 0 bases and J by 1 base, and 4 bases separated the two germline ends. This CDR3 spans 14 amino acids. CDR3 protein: CASSEARSNQPQHF. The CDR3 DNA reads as TGTGCCAGCAGTGAAGCCAGAAGCAATCAGCCCCAGCATTTT. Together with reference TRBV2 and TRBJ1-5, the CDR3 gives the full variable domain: EPEVTQTPSHQVTQMGQEVILRCVPISNHLYFYWYRQILGQKVEFLVSFYNNEISEKSEIFDDQFSVERPDGSNFTLKIRSTKLEDSAMYFCASSEARSNQPQHFGDGTRLSIL.

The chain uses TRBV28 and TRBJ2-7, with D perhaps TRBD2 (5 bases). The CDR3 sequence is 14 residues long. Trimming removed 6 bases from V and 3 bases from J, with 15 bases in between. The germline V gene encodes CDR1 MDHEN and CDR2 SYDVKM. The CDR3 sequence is CASRAGGESYEQYF. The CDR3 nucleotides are TGTGCCAGCAGGGCAGGTGGGGAGAGCTACGAGCAGTACTTC. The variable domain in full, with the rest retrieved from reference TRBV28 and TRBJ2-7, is DVKVTQSSRYLVKRTGEKVFLECVQDMDHENMFWYRQDPGLGLRLIYFSYDVKMKEKGDIPEGYSVSREKKERFSLILESASTNQTSMYLCASRAGGESYEQYFGPGTRLTVT.

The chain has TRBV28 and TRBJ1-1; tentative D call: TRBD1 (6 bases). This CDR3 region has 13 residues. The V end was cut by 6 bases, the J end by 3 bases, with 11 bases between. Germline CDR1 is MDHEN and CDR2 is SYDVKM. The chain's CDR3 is CASRRGWDTEAFF. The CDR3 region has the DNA TGTGCCAGCAGAAGGGGGTGGGACACTGAAGCTTTCTTT.